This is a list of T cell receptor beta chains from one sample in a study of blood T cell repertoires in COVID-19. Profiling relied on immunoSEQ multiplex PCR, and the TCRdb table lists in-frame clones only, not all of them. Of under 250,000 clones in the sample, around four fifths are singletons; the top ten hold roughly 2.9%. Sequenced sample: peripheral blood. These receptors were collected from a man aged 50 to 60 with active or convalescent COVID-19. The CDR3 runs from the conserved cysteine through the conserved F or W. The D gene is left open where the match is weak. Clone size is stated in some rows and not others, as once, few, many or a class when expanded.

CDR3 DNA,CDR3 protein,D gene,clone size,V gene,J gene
TGCGCCAGCAGCTCCGGAGGGTCTGACTACAATGAGCAGTTCTTC,CASSSGGSDYNEQFF,.,.,TRBV5-1,TRBJ2-1
TGTGCCAGCAGTACAAACAGGGTTTTGTGGGGCTACACCTTC,CASSTNRVLWGYTF,.,.,TRBV6-5,TRBJ1-2
TGCGCCAGCAGCTTGGAGGGAGGAATAGCCCACGAGCAGTACTTC,CASSLEGGIAHEQYF,.,.,TRBV5-1,TRBJ2-7
TGTGCCAGCAGTTTAACCTTCGGCGCGGGACAGAACTACGAGCAGTACTTC,CASSLTFGAGQNYEQYF,.,.,TRBV28,TRBJ2-7
TGTGCCAGCCACAAAACAGGCCTCGGTGGGAACACTGAAGCTTTCTTT,CASHKTGLGGNTEAFF,.,.,TRBV7-9,TRBJ1-1
TGTGCCAGCAGCGTAGGGGTAGGTCCCCGGGGCACTGAAGCTTTCTTT,CASSVGVGPRGTEAFF,.,.,TRBV9,TRBJ1-1
TGTGCCAGTAGCCAACAGGAACCGAACTATGGCTACACCTTC,CASSQQEPNYGYTF,.,few,TRBV19,TRBJ1-2
TGTGCCAGCAGCTTTCGACAGGTTATGGGCAATGAGCAGTTCTTC,CASSFRQVMGNEQFF,.,.,TRBV9,TRBJ2-1
TGTGCCAGCAGTGAAACACCGAACTATGGCTACACCTTC,CASSETPNYGYTF,.,.,TRBV6-1,TRBJ1-2
TGTGCCAGCACCAGGACAGGGGCCGGTCAGCCCCAGCATTTT,CASTRTGAGQPQHF,TRBD1,.,TRBV27,TRBJ1-5
TGTGCCACCAGCAGAGATCCCGGGGGAGGGCTGGCAGATACGCAGTATTTT,CATSRDPGGGLADTQYF,TRBD2,.,TRBV15,TRBJ2-3
TGTGCCAGCACTTTTAGCGGATCCCTAAACGAGCAGTACTTC,CASTFSGSLNEQYF,.,.,TRBV28,TRBJ2-7
TGTGCCAGCAGTTTAAAACTGGTCACCGCCACAGATACGCAGTATTTT,CASSLKLVTATDTQYF,.,.,TRBV27,TRBJ2-3
TGTGCCAGCACACCGGGCAGGGGCTACGAGCAGTACTTC,CASTPGRGYEQYF,.,.,TRBV2,TRBJ2-7
TGTGCCAGTAGTATAGGGACTAGCGGGAGCACGGAGACCCAGTACTTC,CASSIGTSGSTETQYF,TRBD2,.,TRBV19,TRBJ2-5
TGTGCCAGCAGCTTAACGTTAAAGTTGGCAGGGGTGGCTGAAGCTTTCTTT,CASSLTLKLAGVAEAFF,.,.,TRBV7-3,TRBJ1-1
TGTGCCAGCAGTTTCGAGGGTACCGCCGTTAATGAGCAGTTCTTC,CASSFEGTAVNEQFF,.,.,TRBV27,TRBJ2-1
.,CASSVGSGSGGRDRPFF,.,.,TRBV9,TRBJ2-1
TGTGCCAGCAGCTCGACAGGGGGCACTGAAGCTTTCTTT,CASSSTGGTEAFF,TRBD1,.,TRBV27,TRBJ1-1
TGTGCCTGGAGCGCCGGGAATACTAACTATGGCTACACCTTC,CAWSAGNTNYGYTF,.,.,TRBV30,TRBJ1-2
TGTGCCAGCAGCCGACAGGGCAAGGAGACCCAGTACTTC,CASSRQGKETQYF,TRBD1,.,TRBV7-9,TRBJ2-5
TGTGCCAGCAGCGCGCAACCAGGGAAAGGAGAGACCCAGTACTTC,CASSAQPGKGETQYF,.,.,TRBV3-1/TRBV3-2,TRBJ2-5
TGCGCCAGCAGCTTGGGTGGGAGCTCCTACAATGAGCAGTTCTTC,CASSLGGSSYNEQFF,.,.,TRBV5-1,TRBJ2-1
TGTGCCAGCACAAACGGGGGGCCGTACTACGAGCAGTACTTC,CASTNGGPYYEQYF,.,.,TRBV6-5,TRBJ2-7
TGTGCCAGCAGCGTAGGGCAGGGGGCGAACACTGAAGCTTTCTTT,CASSVGQGANTEAFF,TRBD1,once,TRBV9,TRBJ1-1
TGTGCCAGCAGCCCCGCTGGCCTTAACACTGAAGCTTTCTTT,CASSPAGLNTEAFF,.,.,TRBV5-4,TRBJ1-1
TGCGCCAGCAGTGATCCCCGGGGGGTGAACACTGAAGCTTTCTTT,CASSDPRGVNTEAFF,.,.,TRBV10-1,TRBJ1-1
TGTGCCAGCAGCTTAGGACAGGGTCTCTATGGCTACACCTTC,CASSLGQGLYGYTF,TRBD1,.,TRBV7-9,TRBJ1-2
TGCGCCAGCAACCGACAGGGGTCCCCCGGGGAGCTGTTTTTT,CASNRQGSPGELFF,TRBD1,.,TRBV4-1,TRBJ2-2
TGTGCCAGCAGTTCACAGTCACTGGACAGGTTCAGCACTGAAGCTTTCTTT,CASSSQSLDRFSTEAFF,TRBD1,.,TRBV27,TRBJ1-1
TGTGCCAGTTCCGGCTCGACAGGGGATGAGACCCAGTACTTC,CASSGSTGDETQYF,TRBD1,.,TRBV25-1,TRBJ2-5
TGTGCCAGCAGCTTCGGGGGTTACTATGGCTACACCTTC,CASSFGGYYGYTF,.,once,TRBV5-6,TRBJ1-2
TGTGCCAGCAGTTTACGTGGACAGGGTACTGAAGCTTTCTTT,CASSLRGQGTEAFF,TRBD1,.,TRBV28,TRBJ1-1
TGTGCCAGCAGCTTAGATCGAGGGGGGACAGGGGCTAACTATGGCTACACCTTC,CASSLDRGGTGANYGYTF,TRBD1,.,TRBV11-2,TRBJ1-2
TGCAGCGTTGAAGAGTGGACAGGGCTCCGGGAGACCCAGTACTTC,CSVEEWTGLRETQYF,TRBD1,.,TRBV29-1,TRBJ2-5